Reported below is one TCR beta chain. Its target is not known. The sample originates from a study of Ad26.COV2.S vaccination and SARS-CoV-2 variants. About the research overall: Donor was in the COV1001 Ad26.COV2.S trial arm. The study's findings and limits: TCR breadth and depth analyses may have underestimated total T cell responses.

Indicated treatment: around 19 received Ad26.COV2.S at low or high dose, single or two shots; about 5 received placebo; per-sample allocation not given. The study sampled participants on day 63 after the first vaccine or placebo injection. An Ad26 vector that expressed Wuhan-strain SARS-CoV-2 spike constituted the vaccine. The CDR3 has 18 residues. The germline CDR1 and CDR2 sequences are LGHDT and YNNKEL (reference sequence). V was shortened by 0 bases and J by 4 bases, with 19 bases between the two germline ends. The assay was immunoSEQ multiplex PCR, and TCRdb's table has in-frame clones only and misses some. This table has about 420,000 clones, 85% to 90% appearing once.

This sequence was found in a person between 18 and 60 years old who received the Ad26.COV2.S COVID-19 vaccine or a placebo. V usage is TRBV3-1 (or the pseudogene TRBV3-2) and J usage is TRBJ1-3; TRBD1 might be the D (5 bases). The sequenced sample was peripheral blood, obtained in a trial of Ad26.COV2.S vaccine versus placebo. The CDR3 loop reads CASSQDRWDGGGGNTIYF. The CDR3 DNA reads TGTGCCAGCAGCCAAGATCGATGGGACGGCGGCGGGGGAAACACCATATATTTT.